One sample yielded the 9 T cell receptor beta chains listed below, sequenced in a study of blood T cells in healthy people across ages. A second PCR of about 6 to 11 cycles used a sample-barcoded 5' primer and a J-beta primer mix. MiXCR, run by TCRdb on the 5' RACE reads, gives a single entry per CDR3 protein. The data show approximately 1,000,000 distinct CDR3 sequences, under 55% seen once. Sequenced material: blood. These receptors were taken from an older woman in good health.

This clonotype has just a few counts. V usage is TRBV19 and J usage is TRBJ2-1, with D unclear. The germline V and J ends were trimmed by 3 bases and 10 bases, with 7 bases remaining between them. Germline assignment: CDR1 LNHDA and CDR2 SQIVND (reference sequence). The CDR3 runs to 11 residues. DNA of the CDR3: TGTGCCAGTAGTATGGATCTGGAGCAGTTCTTC. This gives the protein CASSMDLEQFF.

The chain employs TRBV24-1 and TRBJ2-1; D is possibly TRBD1 (6 bases). The germline V gene has CDR1 KGHDR and CDR2 SFDVKD. V gave up 3 bases and J gave up 4 bases, with 9 bases separating them. The CDR3 is 14 amino acids. In DNA, the CDR3 is TGTGCCACCAGTGATCTAACAGGGTACAATGAGCAGTTCTTC. It translates to CATSDLTGYNEQFF.

The V and J genes are TRBV20-1 and TRBJ2-1; TRBD2 matches 9 bases. Germline V gene lookup returns CDR1 DFQATT and CDR2 SNEGSKA (reference sequence). The CDR3 is 14 residues long. Losses at the gene ends were 3 bases for V and 8 bases for J; bases not matched to a gene: 8. This CDR3 reads CSARVISGRDEQFF. The CDR3 DNA reads TGCAGTGCTAGGGTGATTAGCGGGAGAGATGAGCAGTTCTTC.

The J gene is TRBJ2-7, the V gene TRBV5-1, with 7 bases identical to TRBD1. Trimming at V came to 4 bases and at J to 4 bases, leaving 8 bases not matched to a gene. Germline CDR1 and CDR2: SGHRS and YFSETQ. The CDR3 covers 14 residues. The CDR3 DNA sequence: TGCGCCAGCAGCCAGGGGGAACCCTCTTACGAGCAGTACTTC. It specifies CASSQGEPSYEQYF.

Regarding this clonotype: One end of the junction does not line up with germline, which may come from a read error. This chain connects TRBV24-1 to TRBJ2-3; no clear D gene. CDR3 length equals 15 residues. Germline CDR1 KGHDR, CDR2 SFDVKD. Here the CDR3 reads CATSDLRIDTDAQYF. The DNA for the CDR3 is TGTGCCACCAGTGATTTGAGAATCGACACAGATGCGCAGTATTTT.

The chain links TRBV6-2 or TRBV6-3 to TRBJ2-5; D assignment may be TRBD1 or TRBD2 (7 bases each). The CDR3 extends over 15 amino acids. V lost 5 bases and J lost 6, with 19 bases in between. Germline V gene data show CDR1 as MNHEY and CDR2 as SVGEGT. The CDR3 loop is CASSTIERDRQTQYF. The CDR3 DNA is TGTGCCAGCAGTACCATCGAGCGGGACAGACAGACCCAGTACTTC.

The chain carries TRBV20-1 and TRBJ2-7; D call uncertain. The CDR3 sequence is 13 residues long. The germline CDR1 and CDR2 sequences are DFQATT and SNEGSKA (reference sequence). Trimming removed 4 bases from V and 2 bases from J, with 12 bases in between. CDR3 in DNA: TGCAGTGCTACCCCCGTCCTCCCCTACGAGCAGTACTTC. Its protein product is CSATPVLPYEQYF.

This chain uses TRBV7-2 with TRBJ2-1; a possible D gene is TRBD1 (5 bases). Germline CDR1 and CDR2: SGHTA and FQGNSA. The ends were cut back, 4 bases at V and 5 bases at J, with 15 bases in the middle. The CDR3 is made up of 15 amino acids. Here the CDR3 DNA reads TGTGCCAGCAGCTCCTCTTGGGGCAGGAACAATGAGCAGTTCTTC. This sequence encodes CASSSSWGRNNEQFF.

The CDR3 here is CASSIGGARGDTQYF. The DNA of the CDR3 is TGTGCCAGTAGTATCGGCGGGGCCCGTGGGGATACGCAGTATTTT. The chain carries TRBV19 and TRBJ2-3, with D maybe TRBD2 (6 bases). Germline CDR1 and CDR2: LNHDA and SQIVND (reference sequence). This CDR3 is built from 15 residues. V dropped 3 bases and J dropped 6 bases, with 16 bases sitting between them.